Listed here is a single TCR beta chain. Under the authors' procedure: For nucleated cells, counts were estimated from reference gene primer amplification. TCRdb keeps only in-frame clones here, not all; method: immunoSEQ multiplex PCR. That table is the source of V, J and clone size, and D and trimming were worked out from the DNA. Of about 190,000 clones listed, around 79% are singletons. This entry belongs to a study of blood T cell repertoires in COVID-19. On the study more broadly: Samples taken during acute and convalescent COVID-19 were collected in the United States, Italy and Spain. PBMCs, B-cell-depleted T cells, or T cells provided the cDNA or gDNA that made up the material.

This CDR3 has 17 amino acids. The V end was cut by 4 bases, the J end by 1 base, with 17 bases between. The germline CDR1 and CDR2 sequences are MNHEY and SMNVEV (reference sequence). The chain carries TRBV27 and TRBJ1-3, with D possibly being TRBD1 (5 bases). The specimen sequenced was peripheral blood. This TCR came from a woman aged 50 to 60 with acute or convalescent COVID-19. The CDR3 loop reads CASSSSPGTLSGNTIYF. CDR3 coding DNA: TGTGCCAGCAGTTCCTCTCCTGGGACTTTGTCTGGAAACACCATATATTTT.